This TCR beta chain was documented in a study of PD-1 blockade in classical Hodgkin lymphoma. Broader study findings: Baseline diversity in complete responders resembled that of newly diagnosed patients. Newly diagnosed patients were reported to exhibit reduced baseline TCR diversity relative to healthy donors. Later analyses included only patients treated at least 1 year post-ASCT.

The method was immunoSEQ multiplex PCR; TCRdb's version includes in-frame clones alone and lacks a portion of them. Of more than 40,000 clones in the sample, more than 75% are singletons; the top ten hold about 20%. The time point denotes: cycle 4 day 1 (C4D1), after around six weeks of nivolumab. With no exception, relapse followed autologous stem cell transplantation in all patients, and brentuximab vedotin exposure varied. Complete response, partial response or progressive disease was each patient's best response. Germline loops: CDR1 MNHNY, CDR2 SVGAGI (reference sequence). The ends lost 2 bases at V and 0 bases at J; junction bases unmatched: 3. The CDR3 length is 15 residues. This clone is a singleton in its sample. Its cognate antigen is unknown.

The material sequenced was peripheral blood mononuclear cells (PBMCs), taken before the fourth cycle of nivolumab. The rearrangement joins TRBV6-6 to TRBJ1-1; 7 nucleotides match TRBD1. This clonotype was sampled from a human donor with classical Hodgkin lymphoma. DNA of the CDR3: TGTGCCAGCAGTTACCGACAGGGTTTGAACACTGAAGCTTTCTTT. Its translation: CASSYRQGLNTEAFF.